The clone carrying this TCR beta chain appeared many times. Its antigen is unknown. V lost 2 bases to trimming and J lost 8 bases, with 9 bases between them. CDR3 size: 12 residues. Germline CDR1 and CDR2: MNHEY and SMNVEV (reference sequence). Patients having uncontrolled infection, another autoimmune disease, pregnancy or lactation were not included. Clinicians diagnosed patients from clinical symptoms, serum thyroxine and TRAb, thyroid ultrasound and orbital computed tomography. This sample is part of a study of T cells in Graves' hyperthyroidism and ophthalmopathy. General study points: Most clonotypes expanded in thyroid above 0.001 were likewise present in blood.

Amplification targeted TCR beta CDR3 regions from RNA transcripts. During a first-round RT-PCR of the TCR CDR3, the HTBI primer set was used. TCRdb passed the multiplex PCR reads through MiXCR, listing each CDR3 protein once. The sample yields roughly 110,000 distinct CDR3 sequences, 15% to 20% seen once. The sample consisted of blood. This chain links TRBV27 with TRBJ1-2; a weak D match, TRBD1 (6 bases). The clonotype was recovered from a woman aged 45-60 years with Graves' hyperthyroidism. Written as DNA, the CDR3 is TGTGCCAGCAGTTTACGAGGGGGAGGCTACACCTTC. Its translation: CASSLRGGGYTF.